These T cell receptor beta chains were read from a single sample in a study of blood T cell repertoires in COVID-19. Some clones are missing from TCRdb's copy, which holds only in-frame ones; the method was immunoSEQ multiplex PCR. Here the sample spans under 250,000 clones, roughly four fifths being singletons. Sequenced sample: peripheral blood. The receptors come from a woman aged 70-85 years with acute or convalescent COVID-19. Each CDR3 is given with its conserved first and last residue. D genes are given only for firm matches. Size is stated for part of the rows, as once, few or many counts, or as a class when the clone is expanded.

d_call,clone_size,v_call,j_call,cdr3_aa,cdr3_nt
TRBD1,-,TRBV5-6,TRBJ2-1,CASSSNDRGSSYNEQFF,TGTGCCAGCAGCTCCAATGACAGGGGGAGCTCCTACAATGAGCAGTTCTTC
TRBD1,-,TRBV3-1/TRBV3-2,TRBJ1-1,CASSHLTGGTEAFF,TGTGCCAGCAGCCATCTTACAGGGGGCACTGAAGCTTTCTTT
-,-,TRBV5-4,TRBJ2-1,CASSRKKGGQTYNEQFF,TGTGCCAGCAGCCGAAAGAAGGGTGGACAGACCTACAATGAGCAGTTCTTC
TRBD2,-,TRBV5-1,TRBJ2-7,CASSTERGNYEQYF,TGCGCCAGCAGCACGGAGCGGGGAAACTACGAGCAGTACTTC
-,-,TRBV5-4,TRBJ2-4,CASSSTVAKNIQYF,TGTGCCAGCAGCTCCACAGTAGCCAAAAACATTCAGTACTTC
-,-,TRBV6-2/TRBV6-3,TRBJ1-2,CASSYSRQVHGYTF,TGTGCCAGCAGTTACTCCAGACAGGTTCACGGCTACACCTTC
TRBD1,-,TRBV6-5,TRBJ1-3,CASTMDRNSGNTIYF,TGTGCCAGCACCATGGACAGGAACTCTGGAAACACCATATATTTT
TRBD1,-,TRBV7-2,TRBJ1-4,CASSRGQTLATNEKLFF,TGTGCCAGCAGCAGGGGACAGACACTTGCAACTAATGAAAAACTGTTTTTT
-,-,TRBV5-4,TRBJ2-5,CASSLGLPVTQETQYF,TGTGCCAGCAGCTTGGGACTCCCCGTTACTCAAGAGACCCAGTACTTC
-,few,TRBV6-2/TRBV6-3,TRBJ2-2,CASSWQANTGELFF,TGTGCCAGCAGTTGGCAAGCGAACACCGGGGAGCTGTTTTTT
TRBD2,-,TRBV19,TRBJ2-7,CASSRGGGLYEQYF,TGTGCCAGTAGTAGGGGGGGTGGCCTCTACGAGCAGTACTTC
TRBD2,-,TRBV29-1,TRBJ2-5,CSVAASGGETQYF,TGCAGCGTTGCGGCTAGCGGGGGGGAGACCCAGTACTTC
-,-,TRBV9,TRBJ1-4,CASSVAVGEMEKLFF,TGTGCCAGCAGCGTAGCTGTCGGGGAGATGGAAAAACTGTTTTTT
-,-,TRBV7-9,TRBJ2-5,CASSLVSSTGETQYF,TGTGCCAGCAGCTTAGTCAGCAGCACGGGGGAGACCCAGTACTTC
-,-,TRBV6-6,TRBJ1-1,CASSYSSVQGATFF,TGTGCCAGCAGTTACTCGTCGGTGCAGGGCGCGACTTTCTTT
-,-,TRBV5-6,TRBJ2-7,CASSLVDRTYEQYF,TGTGCCAGCAGCTTGGTCGACAGGACCTACGAGCAGTACTTC